This passage covers 21 T cell receptor beta chains from one sample sequenced in a study of STAT5B mutations in CD4+ large granular lymphocyte leukemia. The repertoire was sequenced with immunoSEQ multiplex PCR; TCRdb's copy has only in-frame clones and lacks some. This table holds 25,000 to 40,000 clones, roughly 72% found once. The sample comprised CD4+ T cells from blood buffy coats. The receptors stem from a human donor in good health.

V is TRBV19 and J is TRBJ2-1; TRBD2 agrees at 7 bases. V gave up 2 bases and J gave up 9 bases; unmatched junction bases: 10. Germline V CDR1 and CDR2: LNHDA, SQIVND (reference sequence). The CDR3 loop spans 15 amino acids. The CDR3 DNA sequence: TGTGCCAGTAGTATATGGGGGAGGGGTCATGGTGAGCAGTTCTTC. Translating gives CASSIWGRGHGEQFF.

The V and J genes are TRBV7-8 and TRBJ2-4; 7 nucleotides match TRBD2. The junction had 9 bases not matched to a gene; V was cut back by 5 bases and J by 8 bases. The CDR3 is made up of 14 amino acids. Germline V gives CDR1 SGHVS, CDR2 FQNEAQ. The CDR3 loop reads CASSARLALDIQYF. The CDR3 coding sequence is TGTGCCAGCAGCGCAAGACTAGCCCTCGACATTCAGTACTTC.

This chain's CDR3 is CASSEAGLAGPNTGELFF. Written as DNA, the CDR3 is TGTGCCAGCAGTGAAGCGGGACTAGCGGGGCCGAACACCGGGGAGCTGTTTTTT. The V gene is TRBV2, the J gene TRBJ2-2; 13 nucleotides agree with TRBD2. This CDR3 spans 18 amino acids. CDR1 and CDR2 from the germline V gene are SNHLY and FYNNEI. The J segment lost 0 bases and the V segment lost 0 bases, leaving 1 base of the junction unmatched.

Points on this clone: The same CDR3 also results from other DNA sequences found in this sample. The chain recombines TRBV29-1 with TRBJ2-1; 9 nucleotides align to TRBD1. CDR3 length equals 14 residues. The V and J ends lost 6 bases and 5 bases, in that order; junction bases with no gene match: 8. The germline V gene encodes CDR1 SQVTM and CDR2 ANQGSEA. The CDR3, as DNA: TGCAGCGTGGATAGGACAGGGGTTGACAATGAGCAGTTCTTC. Its translation: CSVDRTGVDNEQFF.

This clone was counted only a few times. V gene TRBV7-6 combines with J gene TRBJ1-3, with D unresolved. Germline assignment: CDR1 SGHVS and CDR2 FNYEAQ. V was cut by 8 bases and J by 0 bases, with 8 bases left in between. This CDR3 spans 13 amino acids. The CDR3, as DNA: TGTGCCAGCGGGGATGGCTCTGGAAACACCATATATTTT. It translates to CASGDGSGNTIYF.

This clone came up once. The chain joins TRBV7-9 to TRBJ2-3, with a possible D match to TRBD2 (6 bases). With 2 bases removed from V and 2 bases from J, the gap between germline ends came to 11 bases. The CDR3 has 15 amino acids. Germline V lookup: CDR1 SEHNR, CDR2 FQNEAQ (reference sequence). CDR3 sequence: CASSLWGDHTDTQYF. CDR3 nucleotide sequence: TGTGCCAGCAGCTTATGGGGGGACCACACAGATACGCAGTATTTT.

V usage is TRBV19 and J usage is TRBJ2-3; 7 positions match TRBD2. The CDR3 is made up of 16 amino acids. The V and J ends lost 4 bases and 2 bases, in that order; junction bases with no gene match: 9. Germline CDR1 is LNHDA and CDR2 is SQIVND (reference sequence). The CDR3 DNA follows: TGTGCCAGTAGTAGGGTCCGGCGGGGGTACACAGATACGCAGTATTTT. This sequence encodes CASSRVRRGYTDTQYF.

CDR3 in DNA: TGTGCCAGCAGCTACGGACAGGGGAACACCGGGGAGCTGTTTTTT. It codes for CASSYGQGNTGELFF. The chain has TRBV7-2 and TRBJ2-2; 8 bases are a match to TRBD1. CDR1 and CDR2 from the germline V gene are SGHTA and FQGNSA. Unmatched junction bases numbered 2, after V lost 4 bases and J lost 1 base. The CDR3 is 15 residues long.

The chain employs TRBV19 and TRBJ1-2, with D possibly being TRBD1 (5 bases). The CDR3 spans 12 residues. The V and J ends lost 5 bases and 3 bases respectively, with 7 bases between them. The germline V gene has CDR1 LNHDA and CDR2 SQIVND (reference sequence). The CDR3 sequence: CASSLGDYGYTF. The CDR3 coding sequence is TGTGCCAGTAGTTTGGGGGACTATGGCTACACCTTC.

The chain employs TRBV7-2 and TRBJ1-2, with D unclear. The CDR3 covers 15 residues. V lost 2 bases and J 4 bases, leaving 14 bases between the germline ends. The germline gives CDR1 SGHTA, CDR2 FQGNSA. The CDR3 DNA follows: TGTGCCAGCAGCTTATTATCTTCAGAGGGCTATGGCTACACCTTC. As protein: CASSLLSSEGYGYTF. Together with reference TRBV7-2 and TRBJ1-2, the CDR3 gives the full variable domain: GAGVSQSPSNKVTEKGKDVELRCDPISGHTALYWYRQSLGQGLEFLIYFQGNSAPDKSGLPSDRFSAERTGGSVSTLTIQRTQQEDSAVYLCASSLLSSEGYGYTFGSGTRLTVV.

The V call is TRBV5-1, the J call TRBJ2-6; D call uncertain. CDR3 length: 17 amino acids. Germline CDR1 is SGHRS and CDR2 is YFSETQ. Trimming shortened V by 1 base and J by 5 bases, and 16 bases separated the two germline ends. The CDR3 DNA reads as TGCGCCAGCAGCTTGCAAGGTGGTACGACCTGGGCCAACGTCCTGACTTTC. It specifies CASSLQGGTTWANVLTF.

The sample holds a few counts of this clone. The chain couples TRBV28 to TRBJ1-1, with D possibly being TRBD1 (6 bases). The V end was cut by 7 bases, the J end by 0 bases, with 12 bases between. This CDR3 is built from 14 residues. Per germline, CDR1 MDHEN and CDR2 SYDVKM. Here the CDR3 DNA reads TGTGCCAGCACCCTCGGACAGCTGAACACTGAAGCTTTCTTT. This translates into CASTLGQLNTEAFF.

Remarks on this clone: The sample contains more than one DNA sequence encoding this CDR3. CDR3 in DNA: TGTGCCAGCAGCAGGGGACAGTCGAACACTGAAGCTTTCTTT. Translation gives CASSRGQSNTEAFF. The chain employs TRBV6-6 and TRBJ1-1; 7 bases line up with TRBD1. Trimming removed 6 bases from V and 1 base from J; junction bases left unmatched: 5. The germline CDR1 and CDR2 sequences are MNHNY and SVGAGI (reference sequence). This CDR3 is built from 14 residues.

The rearrangement links TRBV6-1 to TRBJ1-1; D unresolved. The germline V gene encodes CDR1 MNHNS and CDR2 SASEGT. V dropped 7 bases and J dropped 1 base, with 16 bases sitting between them. The CDR3 consists of 15 residues. The CDR3 reads CASTIVDEANTEAFF. In nucleotides, the CDR3 is TGTGCCAGCACAATAGTTGATGAGGCGAACACTGAAGCTTTCTTT.

This chain's CDR3 is CASSLDGQAPNTEAFF. CDR3 DNA: TGTGCCAGCAGCTTAGACGGACAGGCTCCGAACACTGAAGCTTTCTTT. V gene TRBV7-2 combines with J gene TRBJ1-1, with TRBD1 matching over 7 bases. The germline CDR1 and CDR2 sequences are SGHTA and FQGNSA. This CDR3 has 16 amino acids. The junction had 6 bases not matched to a gene; V was cut back by 1 base and J by 1 base.

The chain joins TRBV19 to TRBJ2-5; D gene unclear. CDR3 length equals 12 residues. The V and J ends lost 3 bases and 4 bases respectively, with 6 bases between them. Germline V gives CDR1 LNHDA, CDR2 SQIVND (reference sequence). The CDR3 DNA is TGTGCCAGTAGTATCTCCCGAGAGACCCAGTACTTC. This gives the protein CASSISRETQYF.

V usage is TRBV25-1 and J usage is TRBJ1-2, with 7 bases that match TRBD1. The trim removed 4 bases at V and 8 bases at J, leaving 7 bases unmatched. The CDR3 has 13 amino acids. Germline CDR1 is MGHDK and CDR2 is SYGVNS. In DNA form, the CDR3 reads TGTGCCAGCAGTGCCACAGGGGCCGGGGGCTACACCTTC. Translating it yields CASSATGAGGYTF.

This clone was found once. This chain uses TRBV19 with TRBJ1-2, with D possibly TRBD1 on 6 matching bases. Germline lookup yields CDR1 LNHDA and CDR2 SQIVND (reference sequence). V was clipped by 3 bases and J by 8 bases, with 16 bases between them. This CDR3 is 14 amino acids long. CDR3 amino acids: CASSISGGAGGYTF. CDR3 nucleotide sequence: TGTGCCAGTAGTATTTCCGGGGGCGCGGGCGGCTACACCTTC.

V gene TRBV7-2 combines with J gene TRBJ2-1; D unclear. The V end was cut by 5 bases, the J end by 1 base, with 12 bases between. The CDR3 consists of 15 residues. Germline loops: CDR1 SGHTA, CDR2 FQGNSA. In nucleotides, the CDR3 is TGTGCCAGCAGCCGAGAAGCGAGTTCCTACAATGAGCAGTTCTTC. Protein product: CASSREASSYNEQFF.

The rearrangement uses TRBV7-3 and TRBJ1-1; D is perhaps TRBD1 (6 bases). Germline values: CDR1 SGHTA, CDR2 FQGTGA. The CDR3 consists of 15 residues. Trimming pared 0 bases from V and 0 bases from J, leaving 8 bases between. CDR3 residues: CASSLTGAMNTEAFF. The CDR3 nucleotides are TGTGCCAGCAGCTTAACGGGGGCCATGAACACTGAAGCTTTCTTT.

This clone was detected only once. This chain joins TRBV6-1 and TRBJ2-7; 9 positions match TRBD1. CDR1 is MNHNS and CDR2 is SASEGT in the germline V gene. The CDR3 runs to 15 residues. The V segment lost 6 bases and the J segment 4 bases; nucleotides outside the gene matches: 10. In DNA form, the CDR3 reads TGTGCCAGCAGCGTAGGGACAGGGCAAGGGTACGAGCAGTACTTC. Amino acid sequence: CASSVGTGQGYEQYF.